These T cell receptor beta chains were read from a single sample in a study of glioma-infiltrating T cells. TCRdb ran MiXCR on the multiplex PCR reads and lists one entry per CDR3 protein. Of around 97,000 distinct CDR3 sequences in the sample, around 30% were seen once. Material: glioma tissue, nonneoplastic brain tissue, or PBMCs (not recorded which). These receptors all stem from a human donor with low-grade glioma or glioblastoma, undergoing nonglioma brain surgery, or in good health (not recorded which). The CDR3 runs from the conserved cysteine through the conserved F or W. The D gene is left open where the match is weak. Where a row states a size, it is once, few, many or the class of an expanded clone; other rows omit it.

clone_size	v_call	j_call	d_call	cdr3_nt	cdr3_aa
many	TRBV7-2	TRBJ1-5	.	TGTGCCAGCAGCTTAGCGAGGGATCAGCCCCAGCATTTT	CASSLARDQPQHF
many	TRBV27	TRBJ2-3	TRBD2	TGTGCCAGCAGTTCAGGACTAGCGGGGGCAGATACGCAGTATTTT	CASSSGLAGADTQYF
many	TRBV6-1	TRBJ1-4	TRBD1	TGTGCCAGCTTATCAGGGGGCTCGTCGGTTGAAAAACTGTTTTTT	CASLSGGSSVEKLFF
many	TRBV19	TRBJ2-7	.	TGTGCCAGTAGTATAGCAAGCGGCGAGCAGTACTTC	CASSIASGEQYF
.	TRBV2	TRBJ2-2	.	TGTACCAGCACACGACAGGCCGGGGAGCTGTTTTTT	CTSTRQAGELFF
many	TRBV27	TRBJ2-3	.	TGTGCCAGCAGTTCGATACATTCCGGCACAGATACGCAGTATTTT	CASSSIHSGTDTQYF
.	TRBV2	TRBJ2-7	.	TGTGCCAGCCTACGGAGCTCCTACGAGCAGTACTTC	CASLRSSYEQYF
.	TRBV20-1	TRBJ2-1	.	TGCAGTGCTAGAGATCATGAAGGAAGGTGGAATGAGCAGTTATTC	CSARDHEGRWNEQLF
.	TRBV5-1	TRBJ1-5	.	TGCGCCAGCAGCCCACAGGGTAGGAATCAGCCCCAGCATTTT	CASSPQGRNQPQHF
.	TRBV25-1	TRBJ2-3	TRBD2	TGTGCCAGCAGAACTAGCGGGTTGGTAGATACGCAGTATTTT	CASRTSGLVDTQYF
many	TRBV2	TRBJ2-5	.	TGTGCCAGCAGTGAAGGTATTTGGACCACAAAAGAGACCCAGTACTTC	CASSEGIWTTKETQYF
.	TRBV6-5	TRBJ2-5	.	TGTGTTAGCAGTTTACCCTTCGGAGAGACCCAGTACTTC	CVSSLPFGETQYF
many	TRBV28	TRBJ1-3	.	TGTGCCAGCATCTACGGAAACACCATATATTTT	CASIYGNTIYF
.	TRBV18	TRBJ1-2	.	TGTGCCAGCTCAAACAGGTTTTGGGACTATGGCTACACCTTC	CASSNRFWDYGYTF
many	TRBV15	TRBJ1-2	.	TGTGCCACCAGCAGAGTCAGGTCGCTAGACTATGGCTACACCTTC	CATSRVRSLDYGYTF
few	TRBV29-1	TRBJ1-1	.	TGCAGCGTTGATCATGGGAGGAACACTGAAGCTTTCTTT	CSVDHGRNTEAFF
.	TRBV4-2	TRBJ1-5	.	TGTGCCAGCAGCCGGGGTGAGAATCAGCCCCAGCATTTT	CASSRGENQPQHF
.	TRBV9	TRBJ2-1	TRBD2	TGTGCCAGCAACCGTGCGGAGCGGGGGGGCCCCGAAGAGCAGTTCTTC	CASNRAERGGPEEQFF
few	TRBV30	TRBJ2-3	.	TGTGCCTGGAGTGTGGGGGCAGACACCACCACAGATACGCAGTATTTT	CAWSVGADTTTDTQYF
.	TRBV7-2	TRBJ2-1	.	TGTGCCAGCAGCCGCGACATGTCCACCCTTGGTGAGCAGTTCTTC	CASSRDMSTLGEQFF
.	TRBV12-3/TRBV12-4	TRBJ1-2	.	TGTGCCAGCAGTTTCCCAATCAAAGGGAACTATGGCTACACCTTC	CASSFPIKGNYGYTF
many	TRBV6-1	TRBJ2-7	.	TGTGCCAGTGGGTCCGGCGATCCGGACGAGCAGTACTTC	CASGSGDPDEQYF
.	TRBV5-4	TRBJ2-1	TRBD1	TGTGCCAGCAGCTTGTATGGGACAGATTACAATGAGCAGTTCTTC	CASSLYGTDYNEQFF
many	TRBV19	TRBJ2-3	.	TGTGCCAGTAGTACCTCGGACCGATTT	CASSTSDRF
.	TRBV28	TRBJ1-2	.	TGTGCCAGCAGTTCGACAGGTACAGGCTGGAGGGGATATGGCTACACCTTC	CASSSTGTGWRGYGYTF
many	TRBV2	TRBJ2-2	TRBD2	TGTGCCAGCAGTGAACTAGCGGGGGGGCACACCGGGGAGCTGTTTTTT	CASSELAGGHTGELFF
few	TRBV19	TRBJ1-4	TRBD1	TGTGCCAGTAGCCCGGGACAGACAACTAATGAAAAACTGTTTTTT	CASSPGQTTNEKLFF
once	TRBV12-3/TRBV12-4	TRBJ2-3	TRBD2	TGTGCCAGCAGTTTAGGACTAGCGGCTTACACAGATAAGCAGTATTTT	CASSLGLAAYTDKQYF
.	TRBV7-2	TRBJ1-2	TRBD1	TGTGCCAGCAGCTCAGGGGGCGATGGCTACACCTTC	CASSSGGDGYTF
few	TRBV7-6	TRBJ1-3	TRBD1	TGTGCCAGCAGCTTCGGACAGGGGAGAGGAAACACCATATATTTT	CASSFGQGRGNTIYF